These 5 T cell receptor beta chains were sequenced from one sample in a study of blood T cell repertoires in COVID-19. Clones were read by immunoSEQ multiplex PCR, and TCRdb kept only the in-frame ones, dropping some. This table has 65,000 to 85,000 clones, about 79% appearing once. The sequenced sample was peripheral blood. Source of these receptors: a human donor in a cohort sampled during active COVID-19.

The V gene is TRBV27, the J gene TRBJ1-2, with D perhaps TRBD1 (6 bases). V was cut by 2 bases and J by 5 bases, with 12 bases left in between. The CDR3 runs 14 residues. Germline CDR1 MNHEY, CDR2 SMNVEV (reference sequence). CDR3 nucleotides: TGTGCCAGCAGTTTAAAGGGGGTGGGGTATGGCTACACCTTC. Amino acid sequence: CASSLKGVGYGYTF.

V usage is TRBV19 and J usage is TRBJ2-1, with TRBD1 identical over 8 bases. From germline, CDR1 is LNHDA and CDR2 SQIVND (reference sequence). With V trimmed by 7 bases and J by 6 bases, 8 bases remained unmatched. The CDR3 sequence is 14 residues long. The CDR3 nucleotides read TGTGCCAGTACCTTACAAACAGGGGGCAATGAGCAGTTCTTC. This encodes CASTLQTGGNEQFF.

The V and J genes are TRBV5-1 and TRBJ2-6, with 9 bases fitting TRBD1. V shed 2 bases and J 1 base; nucleotides not matched to a gene: 7. Germline CDR1 SGHRS, CDR2 YFSETQ. The CDR3 has 18 residues. The CDR3 DNA is TGCGCCAGCAGCTTCGCCGGGACAGGGATTTCTGGGGCCAACGTCCTGACTTTC. Translating it yields CASSFAGTGISGANVLTF.

This clone was seen just once. The gene calls are TRBV27 and TRBJ2-3; 8 bases align to TRBD2. Trimming cost V 2 bases and J 0 bases; bases outside gene matches: 1. The CDR3 consists of 15 residues. Germline CDR1 and CDR2: MNHEY and SMNVEV (reference sequence). The CDR3: CASSLGLASTDTQYF. CDR3 in DNA: TGTGCCAGCAGTTTAGGACTAGCAAGCACAGATACGCAGTATTTT.

This rearrangement joins TRBV7-2 to TRBJ1-2; D may be TRBD1 (5 bases). Germline V gene sequence: CDR1 SGHTA, CDR2 FQGNSA. There are 15 residues in the CDR3. Trimming removed 0 bases at V and 1 base at J, with 9 bases between. CDR3 protein: CASSLASTDNYGYTF. The CDR3 bases are TGTGCCAGCAGCTTAGCCTCGACAGATAACTATGGCTACACCTTC.